One T cell receptor beta chain is described in this entry. Its specificity is not known. CDR3 and TCR beta VDJ profiling relied on a genomic DNA template. In TCRdb, the reads were re-called with MiXCR into one record per CDR3 protein. The sample consists of 75,000 to 80,000 distinct CDR3 sequences, roughly 72% of them appearing once. This sample is drawn from a study of CD8+CD57+ T cells in acquired aplastic anemia. The study, taken as a whole, reports: Patients shared just under 30 CD8+ CDR3 sequences with controls.

Trimming removed 1 base from V and 3 bases from J; junction bases left unmatched: 5. CDR1 SQVTM and CDR2 ANQGSEA come from the germline V gene. The CDR3 covers 14 residues. All patients picked for sequencing had shown, by flow cytometry, an expansion of CD8+CD57+ cells. Every patient was diagnosed with severe acquired aplastic anemia. This chain uses TRBV29-1 with TRBJ1-2; TRBD1 matches at 7 bases. The sequence was collected from a human donor with aplastic anemia. Sequencing was carried out using sorted CD4+, CD8+, or CD8+CD57+ T cells (not recorded which) from PBMCs. CDR3 sequence reads: CSVEGGTADYGYTF. Here the CDR3 DNA reads TGCAGCGTTGAAGGGGGGACAGCGGACTATGGCTACACCTTC.